Presented here are 19 T cell receptor beta chains from one specimen sequenced in a study of PD-L1 blockade in urothelial cancer. The time point: peripheral blood 6 weeks after treatment start. The data were produced by immunoSEQ multiplex PCR, yet TCRdb's version contains in-frame clones alone and is incomplete. The profile shows about 110,000 clones, approximately 89% of them singletons. The source material was PBMCs, sampled around atezolizumab (anti-PD-L1) treatment. These receptors all stem from a man in his sixties with urothelial cancer.

The chain has TRBV5-6 and TRBJ2-7; D may be TRBD2 (5 bases). Germline V gene lookup returns CDR1 SGHDT and CDR2 YYEEEE. The ends were cut back, 0 bases at V and 7 bases at J, with 11 bases in the middle. CDR3 size: 13 residues. The CDR3 DNA is TGTGCCAGCAGCTTGGCTTCTAGCCATGAGCAGTACTTC. Translation gives CASSLASSHEQYF.

The chain carries TRBV6-1 and TRBJ1-5; the D gene is possibly TRBD1 (5 bases). Trimming pared 8 bases from V and 2 bases from J, leaving 16 bases between. The CDR3 contains 15 residues. Germline V gene lookup returns CDR1 MNHNS and CDR2 SASEGT. Here the CDR3 DNA reads TGTGCCAGCCTCAAATGGGGCAGGGGCAATCAGCCCCAGCATTTT. Encoded protein: CASLKWGRGNQPQHF.

V gene TRBV6-4 combines with J gene TRBJ2-7; D may be TRBD2 (5 bases). Germline V gives CDR1 MRHNA, CDR2 SNTAGT. With 4 bases removed from V and 2 bases from J, the gap between germline ends came to 12 bases. This CDR3 comprises 14 residues. This CDR3 reads CASSARLKAYEQYF. CDR3 nucleotide sequence: TGTGCCAGCAGTGCCAGACTAAAAGCCTACGAGCAGTACTTC.

This clone was observed once. The chain employs TRBV6-5 and TRBJ1-1; maybe TRBD1 (6 bases). Germline loops: CDR1 MNHEY, CDR2 SVGAGI. Between the trimmed V and J ends, which lost 5 bases and 3 bases, there was a span of 10 bases. This CDR3 comprises 13 residues. The CDR3 reads CASSRQADTEAFF. The CDR3 DNA sequence: TGTGCCAGCAGTCGACAGGCTGACACTGAAGCTTTCTTT.

The chain combines TRBV6-1 with TRBJ2-5; perhaps TRBD2 as D (7 bases). The V end lost 7 bases, the J end lost 4 bases, and 19 bases lay between the germline ends. The germline V gene has CDR1 MNHNS and CDR2 SASEGT. The CDR3 extends over 15 amino acids. This chain's CDR3 is CASKWEGGGGETQYF. The CDR3 DNA follows: TGTGCCAGCAAATGGGAGGGGGGAGGTGGAGAGACCCAGTACTTC.

The chain joins TRBV2 to TRBJ2-6, with 9 bases matching TRBD1. Looked up from germline, CDR1 is SNHLY and CDR2 is FYNNEI. Trimming cost V 6 bases and J 2 bases; bases outside gene matches: 5. The CDR3 is 16 residues long. The CDR3 loop is CASSGTGSTGANVLTF. CDR3 coding DNA: TGTGCCAGCAGCGGGACAGGGTCTACTGGGGCCAACGTCCTGACTTTC.

The V and J genes are TRBV2 and TRBJ2-2, with TRBD2 identical over 10 bases. V lost 4 bases, J lost 1 base, and 0 bases stayed unmatched. The CDR3 totals 15 residues. Germline CDR1 SNHLY, CDR2 FYNNEI. CDR3 sequence: CASSGTSGNTGELFF. The CDR3 DNA reads TGTGCCAGCAGTGGGACTAGCGGGAACACCGGGGAGCTGTTTTTT. The entire variable domain, with the rest obtained from reference TRBV2 and TRBJ2-2, is as follows: EPEVTQTPSHQVTQMGQEVILRCVPISNHLYFYWYRQILGQKVEFLVSFYNNEISEKSEIFDDQFSVERPDGSNFTLKIRSTKLEDSAMYFCASSGTSGNTGELFFGEGSRLTVL.

The CDR3 bases are TGTGCCAGCAGTTACTCTTACCTAGCGGATACCCAGTACTTC. It codes for CASSYSYLADTQYF. The J gene is TRBJ2-5, the V gene TRBV6-5; 7 bases are a match to TRBD2. CDR3 size: 14 residues. Germline V lookup: CDR1 MNHEY, CDR2 SVGAGI. The V gene end was trimmed by 0 bases and the J gene end by 8 bases; junction bases not matched to a gene: 6.

V gene TRBV7-2 combines with J gene TRBJ2-1; 10 nucleotides match TRBD2. The germline V gene encodes CDR1 SGHTA and CDR2 FQGNSA. The CDR3 runs 16 residues. Trimming took 0 bases from V and 3 from J; bases not matched to a gene: 2. The CDR3 DNA reads TGTGCCAGCAGCTTAGCGTCTAGCGGGGGCTACAATGAGCAGTTCTTC. Translation: CASSLASSGGYNEQFF.

This chain uses TRBV5-1 with TRBJ2-1, with 9 bases matching TRBD1. The V gene end was trimmed by 0 bases and the J gene end by 8 bases; junction bases not matched to a gene: 6. CDR1 is SGHRS, CDR2 YFSETQ, per germline. The CDR3 length is 15 residues. The CDR3 nucleotides are TGCGCCAGCAGCTTGGGGACAGGGGAGGGTCATGAGCAGTTCTTC. Its protein is CASSLGTGEGHEQFF.

V is TRBV19 and J is TRBJ2-7; D is perhaps TRBD2 (5 bases). This CDR3 comprises 14 residues. Germline V gives CDR1 LNHDA, CDR2 SQIVND (reference sequence). V was clipped by 7 bases and J by 2 bases, with 15 bases between them. The CDR3 DNA follows: TGTGCCAGTATGTTAGGGAGTCCAACCTACGAGCAGTACTTC. As protein: CASMLGSPTYEQYF.

The rearrangement joins TRBV30 to TRBJ1-2; TRBD1 is a possible D gene (5 bases). The CDR3 extends over 15 amino acids. The germline CDR1 and CDR2 sequences are GTSNPN and SVGIG (reference sequence). As DNA, the CDR3 is TGTGCACAAGAACGGGGGGGAACGATCGACTATGGCTACACCTTC. Amino acids: CAQERGGTIDYGYTF.

This chain links TRBV29-1 with TRBJ1-3, with unresolved D. CDR1 is SQVTM, CDR2 ANQGSEA, per germline. The CDR3 extends over 11 amino acids. V lost 6 bases and J 0 bases, leaving 3 bases between the germline ends. In DNA form, the CDR3 reads TGCAGCGTCCACTCTGGAAACACCATATATTTT. Translated: CSVHSGNTIYF.

V gene TRBV25-1 combines with J gene TRBJ2-5; D might be TRBD2 (6 bases). Trimming took 3 bases from V and 0 from J, leaving 17 bases between them. Germline values: CDR1 MGHDK, CDR2 SYGVNS. CDR3 size: 17 residues. In nucleotides, the CDR3 is TGTGCCAGCAGTGAGGAGGGCAGAGGGAGAGACCAAGAGACCCAGTACTTC. Its translation is CASSEEGRGRDQETQYF. The full variable domain, with the rest looked up from reference TRBV25-1 and TRBJ2-5, is EADIYQTPRYLVIGTGKKITLECSQTMGHDKMYWYQQDPGMELHLIHYSYGVNSTEKGDLSSESTVSRIRTEHFPLTLESARPSHTSQYLCASSEEGRGRDQETQYFGPGTRLLVL.

The V gene is TRBV5-4, the J gene TRBJ1-2; the D gene is possibly TRBD1 (5 bases). V lost 4 bases, J lost 8 bases, and 12 bases lay in between. Germline V gene sequence: CDR1 SGHNT, CDR2 YYREEE (reference sequence). CDR3 length: 12 residues. As DNA, the CDR3 is TGTGCCAGCAGCCAAGGGGTGGGCGGCTACACCTTC. The encoded protein is CASSQGVGGYTF.

The chain is built from TRBV11-2 and TRBJ2-1, with 10 bases aligning to TRBD2. The V gene end was trimmed by 8 bases and the J gene end by 3 bases; junction bases not matched to a gene: 7. Germline-derived CDR1 and CDR2 are SGHAT and FQNNGV. The CDR3 extends over 15 amino acids. As DNA, the CDR3 is TGTGCCAGCTTGGGCCGACTAGCGGGCTACAATGAGCAGTTCTTC. Amino acids: CASLGRLAGYNEQFF.

The rearrangement uses TRBV7-2 and TRBJ2-7; 9 bases match TRBD2. The germline CDR1 and CDR2 sequences are SGHTA and FQGNSA. This CDR3 region has 15 residues. V shed 5 bases, J shed 4 bases, and the junction held 9 bases outside the gene matches. This CDR3 reads CASSSRAGGNYEQYF. CDR3 sequence (DNA): TGTGCCAGCAGCAGTAGAGCGGGGGGTAATTACGAGCAGTACTTC.

The chain is built from TRBV6-5 and TRBJ2-5; TRBD2 might be the D (6 bases). Trimming cost V 8 bases and J 2 bases, with 15 bases left between them. The CDR3 is 14 residues long. Germline CDR1 is MNHEY and CDR2 is SVGAGI. As DNA, the CDR3 is TGTGCCAGCCACGGGTGGGGGGAACAAGAGACCCAGTACTTC. Translated: CASHGWGEQETQYF.

V is TRBV7-9 and J is TRBJ1-2; D gene unclear. Germline assignment: CDR1 SEHNR and CDR2 FQNEAQ (reference sequence). This CDR3 has 12 residues. The ends were cut back, 1 base at V and 5 bases at J, with 5 bases in the middle. CDR3 region: CASSLELYGYTF. CDR3 nucleotide sequence: TGTGCCAGCAGCTTAGAACTGTATGGCTACACCTTC.